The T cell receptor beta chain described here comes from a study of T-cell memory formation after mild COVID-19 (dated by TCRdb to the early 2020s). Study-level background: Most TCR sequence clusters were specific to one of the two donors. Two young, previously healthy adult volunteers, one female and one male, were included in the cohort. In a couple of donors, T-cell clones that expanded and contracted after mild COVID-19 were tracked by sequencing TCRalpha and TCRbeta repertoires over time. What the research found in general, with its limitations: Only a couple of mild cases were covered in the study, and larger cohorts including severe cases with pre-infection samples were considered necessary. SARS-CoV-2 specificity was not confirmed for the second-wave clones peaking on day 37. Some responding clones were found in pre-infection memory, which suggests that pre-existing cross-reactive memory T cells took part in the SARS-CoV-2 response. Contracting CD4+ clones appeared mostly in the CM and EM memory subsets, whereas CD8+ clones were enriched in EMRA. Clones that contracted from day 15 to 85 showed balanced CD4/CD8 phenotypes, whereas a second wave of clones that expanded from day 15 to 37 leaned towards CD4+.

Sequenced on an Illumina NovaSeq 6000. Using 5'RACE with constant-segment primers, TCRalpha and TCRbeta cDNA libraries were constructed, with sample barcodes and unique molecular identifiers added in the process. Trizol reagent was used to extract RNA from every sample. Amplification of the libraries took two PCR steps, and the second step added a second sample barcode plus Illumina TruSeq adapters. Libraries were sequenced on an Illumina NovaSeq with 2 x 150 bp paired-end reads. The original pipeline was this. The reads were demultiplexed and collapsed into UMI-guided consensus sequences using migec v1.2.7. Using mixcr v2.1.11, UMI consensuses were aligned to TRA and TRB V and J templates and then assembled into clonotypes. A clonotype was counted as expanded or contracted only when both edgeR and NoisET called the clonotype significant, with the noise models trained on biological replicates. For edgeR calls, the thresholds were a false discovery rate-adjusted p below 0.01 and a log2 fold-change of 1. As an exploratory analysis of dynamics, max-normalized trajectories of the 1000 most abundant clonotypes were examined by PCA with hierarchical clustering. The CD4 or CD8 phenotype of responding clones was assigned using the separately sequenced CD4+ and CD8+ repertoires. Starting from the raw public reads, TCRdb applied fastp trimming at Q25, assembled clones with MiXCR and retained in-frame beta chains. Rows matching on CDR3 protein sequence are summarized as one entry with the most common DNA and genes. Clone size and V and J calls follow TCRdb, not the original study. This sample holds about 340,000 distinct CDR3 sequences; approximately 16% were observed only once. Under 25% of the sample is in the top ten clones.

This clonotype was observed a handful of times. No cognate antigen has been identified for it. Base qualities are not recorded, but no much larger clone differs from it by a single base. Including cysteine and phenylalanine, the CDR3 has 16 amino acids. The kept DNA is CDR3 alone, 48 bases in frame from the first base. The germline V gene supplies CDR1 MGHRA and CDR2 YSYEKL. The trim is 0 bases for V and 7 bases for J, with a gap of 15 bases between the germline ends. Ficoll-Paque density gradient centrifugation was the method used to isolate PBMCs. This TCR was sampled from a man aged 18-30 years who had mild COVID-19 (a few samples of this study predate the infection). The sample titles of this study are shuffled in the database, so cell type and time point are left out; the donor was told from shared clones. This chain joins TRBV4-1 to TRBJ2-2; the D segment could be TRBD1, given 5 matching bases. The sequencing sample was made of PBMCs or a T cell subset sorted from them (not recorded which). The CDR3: CASSQDSIGADGELFF. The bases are TGCGCCAGCAGCCAAGATAGTATAGGGGCAGACGGGGAGCTGTTTTTT.